Sequencing of this TCR beta chain was carried out in a study of T cell clonality in common variable immunodeficiency (dated by TCRdb to the mid-2010s). This clone was seen at least ten times. The target of this receptor is not known. The read gets to within 3 residues of the CDR3 end, and the germline J gene fills in the rest. Per the germline V gene (reference sequence), LNHDA is the CDR1 and SQIVND is the CDR2. Taken from cysteine to phenylalanine, the CDR3 has 12 residues. Only the CDR3 bases that were read are kept: 27 of them, in frame from base 1. Predominantly Caucasian heritage was noted among both the CVID patients and the healthy controls. From each donor, about 4.5 to 9 ml of heparinized peripheral whole blood was collected. Genomic DNA from adults with common variable immune deficiency (CVID) and from healthy adult controls was used for sequencing of TCRbeta CDR3 repertoires. There were around 22 healthy adult volunteers in the control group (approximately 12 female and around 10 male), ranging in age from about 20 to 70 years, with a mean age of around 31. To isolate peripheral blood mononuclear cells, diluted blood was subjected to density centrifugation over Hypaque 1077 or Ficoll-Paque. Genomic DNA was obtained from unsorted mononuclear cells using either Qiagen column purification or a centrifugation-based method.

For sequencing input, CVID and control samples contributed equivalent amounts of genomic DNA. For every sample, a 60 bp segment covering the rearranged TCRbeta CDR3 region was amplified and then sequenced. The immunoSEQ assay, a bias-corrected multiplex PCR with high-throughput sequencing, was employed for TCRbeta amplification. The original methods were these. Every unique nucleotide sequence counted as a clone and was annotated with V, D and J genes, copy number and frequency. Sequences were labeled productive if in frame, and non-productive if out of frame or containing stop codons. Clonality was calculated from Shannon's entropy as previously described. The predicted amino acid sequences of productive clones were used to derive mean CDR3 Kyte-Doolittle hydropathy. The R hclust function was used to hierarchically cluster scaled V gene usage with Manhattan distance and complete linkage. Clone sharing by CDR3 amino acid sequence was assessed by resampling 12 repertoires per group over 100 rounds. Repertoires were searched for 60 to 80 published EBV-specific and a few hundred published CMV-specific TCRbeta sequences. After a couple of CVID samples that produced fewer than 10,000 sequences were dropped from the analysis, some 40 CVID repertoires remained. Held by TCRdb, this immuneACCESS table contains in-frame sequences only and omits some clones. Under half of the omission traces to an unresolved V gene where checked; the cause of the rest is unknown. That table gives V, J and clone size, and the DNA gave D and trimming. The table notes tens of thousands of clones here, none of them singletons. The ten largest clones represent approximately 6.2% of the sample.

Beyond this particular receptor, the publication reports: CVID TCRbeta sequences were reported to have fewer deletions and N-nucleotide insertions and to lack highly modified clones with 13 or more V deletions. Despite equal DNA input, controls averaged roughly 80,000 unique sequences per sample versus around 32,000 in CVID samples. Increased TCRbeta clonality was found in CVID subjects compared with healthy controls (t-test p = 0.018), with the increase being most characteristic of about a third of subjects. Correlations between repertoire features and clinical complications were limited by patient heterogeneity within the CVID cohort. CVID subjects shared fewer TCRbeta clones with each other than healthy controls did (p < 0.0001). According to the authors, finding the cause of the higher clonality in CVID would require sequencing the repertoires of T cell subpopulations.

Material for sequencing was peripheral blood mononuclear cells. This TCR was sampled from a person aged 18-69 years in good health. The chain joins TRBV19 to TRBJ1-1, with TRBD1 identical over 7 junction bases. CDR3 DNA, as far as it was read: TGTGCCAGTAGTCCAAGGACAGGACGG. Protein translation: CASSPRTGR. The whole CDR3 region reads CASSPRTGRAFF.